The 21 T cell receptor beta chains given below trace back to one sample, sequenced in a study of identical twins. TCRdb re-called the 5' RACE reads with MiXCR, one entry per CDR3 protein. The repertoire holds about 890,000 distinct CDR3 sequences, with about 12% as singletons. A further study also used this sample, focusing on yellow fever vaccine responses in identical twins.

The sample comprised PBMCs. The receptors originated from a woman between 18 and 29 years old in good health.

The V call is TRBV5-8, the J call TRBJ1-2; D remains ambiguous. The CDR3 has 13 amino acids. The V gene lost 4 bases and the J gene lost 8 bases, with 15 bases spanning the gap. Per the germline V gene, CDR1 is SGHTS and CDR2 is YDEGEE. The CDR3 sequence: CASSPKEGRGYTF. The CDR3, as DNA: TGTGCCAGCAGCCCCAAAGAGGGTCGAGGCTACACCTTC.

The gene calls are TRBV7-3 and TRBJ2-2; TRBD2 agrees at 9 bases. The CDR3 consists of 17 residues. The V segment lost 1 base and the J segment 4 bases; nucleotides outside the gene matches: 7. The germline gives CDR1 SGHTA, CDR2 FQGTGA. DNA of the CDR3: TGTGCCAGCAGCTTAAAAGGGCGGGAGGGCGTCACCGGGGAGCTGTTTTTT. Translated: CASSLKGREGVTGELFF.

V usage is TRBV5-1 and J usage is TRBJ2-6, with D uncertain. Germline loops: CDR1 SGHRS, CDR2 YFSETQ. V was cut by 1 base and J by 0 bases, with 14 bases left in between. This CDR3 is built from 18 residues. The CDR3 coding sequence is TGCGCCAGCAGCTTGTTCGGCGCCAGCCTCTCTGGGGCCAACGTCCTGACTTTC. This encodes CASSLFGASLSGANVLTF.

The chain is built from TRBV27 and TRBJ1-1; TRBD1 matches 9 bases. V was clipped by 6 bases and J by 4 bases; unmatched bases: 9. Germline CDR1 is MNHEY and CDR2 is SMNVEV (reference sequence). The CDR3 has 15 residues. The CDR3 DNA sequence: TGTGCCAGCAGCCCAGGGGACAGGGCGTTCACTGAAGCTTTCTTT. Translation gives CASSPGDRAFTEAFF.

V usage is TRBV2 and J usage is TRBJ2-5; TRBD1 aligns across 7 bases. CDR3 length: 12 residues. J was trimmed by 2 bases and V by 10 bases; bases with no gene match: 4. Germline V lookup: CDR1 SNHLY, CDR2 FYNNEI. As DNA, the CDR3 is TGTGCCAACCGGGACAGACAAGAGACCCAGTACTTC. Translation: CANRDRQETQYF.

The CDR3 loop is CASSPKSFMNTEAFF. For the CDR3, the DNA is TGTGCCAGTAGCCCGAAGAGCTTCATGAACACTGAAGCTTTCTTT. This sequence joins TRBV19 and TRBJ1-1; unclear D gene. Trimming removed 6 bases from V and 0 bases from J, with 14 bases in between. Looked up from germline, CDR1 is LNHDA and CDR2 is SQIVND (reference sequence). This CDR3 contains 15 residues.

The chain couples TRBV19 to TRBJ2-1, with D possibly matching TRBD2 (6 bases). The CDR3 has 15 amino acids. Trimming shortened V by 8 bases and J by 5 bases, and 19 bases separated the two germline ends. Germline values: CDR1 LNHDA, CDR2 SQIVND (reference sequence). Here the CDR3 reads CASYWRDERDNEQFF. CDR3 DNA sequence: TGTGCCAGTTACTGGCGGGACGAAAGAGACAATGAGCAGTTCTTC.

V gene TRBV4-1 combines with J gene TRBJ2-5, with 7 bases fitting TRBD2. The germline CDR1 and CDR2 sequences are MGHRA and YSYEKL. V shed 0 bases and J 9 bases; nucleotides not matched to a gene: 13. This CDR3 has 16 amino acids. Written as DNA, the CDR3 is TGCGCCAGCAGCCAAGATGTGCTAGCGGCCCAATGGGCCCAGTACTTC. It yields the protein CASSQDVLAAQWAQYF.

The chain carries TRBV4-1 and TRBJ2-7; D may be TRBD1 or TRBD2 (5 bases each). This CDR3 has 15 residues. V shed 3 bases and J shed 6 bases, with 18 bases lying between them. Germline V lookup: CDR1 MGHRA, CDR2 YSYEKL. CDR3 protein: CASSQQTTGTFEQYF. The CDR3 DNA reads TGCGCCAGCAGCCAGCAAACGACTGGGACCTTCGAGCAGTACTTC.

The DNA for the CDR3 is TGTGCCAGCAGGACAGGGGCAAACATTCAGTACTTC. Translation: CASRTGANIQYF. The genes are TRBV12-3 or TRBV12-4 and TRBJ2-4; 8 nucleotides line up with TRBD1. V was pared by 6 bases and J by 6 bases, with 1 base of the junction left unmatched. The CDR3 is 12 amino acids.

In this sample, this clonotype turned up a few times. V usage is TRBV7-2 and J usage is TRBJ1-5; the D is unclear. The ends were cut back, 6 bases at V and 3 bases at J, with 6 bases in the middle. This CDR3 spans 12 amino acids. Germline V gene lookup returns CDR1 SGHTA and CDR2 FQGNSA. This CDR3 is CASRMSNQPQHF. The CDR3 bases are TGTGCCAGCAGAATGTCCAATCAGCCCCAGCATTTT.

The chain carries TRBV5-1 and TRBJ2-3, with unresolved D. The CDR3 runs 15 residues. With 0 bases removed from V and 2 bases from J, the gap between germline ends came to 10 bases. Germline CDR1 reads SGHRS; CDR2 reads YFSETQ. The CDR3 coding sequence is TGCGCCAGCAGCTTGGCCGATCGATTCACAGATACGCAGTATTTT. Translation: CASSLADRFTDTQYF.

This chain connects TRBV6-1 to TRBJ2-7; TRBD1 or TRBD2 may be the D gene (5 bases each). The ends were cut back, 8 bases at V and 1 base at J, with 18 bases in the middle. The CDR3 consists of 15 residues. CDR1 is MNHNS, CDR2 SASEGT, per germline. The chain's CDR3 is CASSTSGTDSYEQYV. The CDR3 DNA follows: TGTGCCAGCTCTACCTCCGGGACGGATTCCTACGAGCAGTACGTC.

This clonotype appeared many times. The rearrangement joins TRBV20-1 to TRBJ1-2; perhaps TRBD1 as D (5 bases). The V gene lost 1 base and the J gene lost 4 bases, with 13 bases spanning the gap. The CDR3 contains 14 residues. Germline loops: CDR1 DFQATT, CDR2 SNEGSKA (reference sequence). The CDR3 is CSARAQAGSYGYTF. CDR3 DNA sequence: TGCAGTGCTAGAGCTCAGGCAGGGTCCTATGGCTACACCTTC.

This clonotype was counted a few times. J is TRBJ2-1 and V is TRBV29-1; perhaps D is TRBD1 or TRBD2 (5 bases each). CDR1 is SQVTM and CDR2 is ANQGSEA in the germline V gene. V was shortened by 5 bases and J by 9 bases, with 14 bases between the two germline ends. This CDR3 region has 12 residues. CDR3 loop: CSVLRGEGEQFF. The CDR3 nucleotides are TGCAGCGTTTTGAGGGGTGAGGGTGAGCAGTTCTTC.

This clonotype was seen many times. The chain combines TRBV12-3 or TRBV12-4 with TRBJ2-5, with D possibly being TRBD1 (6 bases). V gave up 3 bases and J gave up 4 bases, with 18 bases separating them. The CDR3 extends over 16 amino acids. The CDR3 coding sequence is TGTGCCAGCAGTTTCCCCACAGGGTCTCCTTCAGAGACCCAGTACTTC. Its translation is CASSFPTGSPSETQYF.

This clonotype was observed a handful of times. This rearrangement joins TRBV7-2 to TRBJ2-1; 7 nucleotides agree with TRBD2. V was pared by 2 bases and J by 7 bases, with 5 bases of the junction left unmatched. The CDR3 spans 14 residues. Germline lookup yields CDR1 SGHTA and CDR2 FQGNSA. CDR3 amino acids: CASSLFVGGNEQFF. CDR3 DNA: TGTGCCAGCAGCTTATTTGTCGGGGGGAATGAGCAGTTCTTC.

The chain couples TRBV7-3 to TRBJ2-7; the match to TRBD2 covers 7 bases. From germline, CDR1 is SGHTA and CDR2 FQGTGA. V shed 5 bases, J shed 12 bases, and the junction held 13 bases outside the gene matches. The length of the CDR3 is 13 residues. The CDR3 DNA reads as TGTGCCAGCAGCCAAGAGACTAGCCCAACACTGTACTTC. It translates to CASSQETSPTLYF.

The CDR3 nucleotides are TGTGCCATCAGTCCCGCTAGCCTCGGGGACAATGAGCAGTTCTTC. This sequence encodes CAISPASLGDNEQFF. The chain links TRBV10-3 to TRBJ2-1; maybe TRBD2 (5 bases). With 5 bases removed from V and 5 bases from J, the gap between germline ends came to 16 bases. Germline loops: CDR1 ENHRY, CDR2 SYGVKD. This CDR3 is 15 amino acids long.

This rearrangement joins TRBV6-1 to TRBJ2-1; TRBD2 might be the D (6 bases). Germline CDR1 MNHNS, CDR2 SASEGT. V was cut by 4 bases and J by 7 bases, with 14 bases left in between. The CDR3 is 14 amino acids. The CDR3 DNA is TGTGCCAGCAGTGGGGCGGAGGGATGGAATGAGCAGTTCTTC. This sequence encodes CASSGAEGWNEQFF.

The chain carries TRBV20-1 and TRBJ2-5; 15 bases are shared with TRBD2. In germline, CDR1 is DFQATT, CDR2 SNEGSKA (reference sequence). Trimming removed 5 bases from V and 5 bases from J; junction bases left unmatched: 6. CDR3 length: 15 amino acids. The CDR3 DNA reads as TGCAGTGCTGATGGACTAGCGGGGGGGAAGGAGACCCAGTACTTC. Translated, it gives CSADGLAGGKETQYF.